The 28 T cell receptor beta chains given below trace back to one sample, sequenced in a study of post-analysis software for immune sequencing data. Study observations and caveats: Controls had lower frequencies than patients of a handful of TRBV segments, which included TRBV5-6, TRBV5-1 and TRBV20-1.

No antigen has been assigned to these receptors. Prepared libraries of TCR beta cDNA carried unique molecular identifiers. TCRdb fed the PCR reads into MiXCR, producing one record per CDR3 protein. The repertoire includes 750,000 to 950,000 distinct CDR3 sequences, around 50% of them detected once, and about 4.5% sits in the top ten. Sequencing used blood. Receptor source: a girl aged 10 to 17 with multiple sclerosis.

This clonotype was observed a few times. V usage is TRBV7-9 and J usage is TRBJ2-4; a weak D match, TRBD2 (6 bases). The J call may be wrong; the DNA end is better matched by TRBJ2-7. This CDR3 contains 14 residues. Germline-derived CDR1 and CDR2 are SEHNR and FQNEAQ (reference sequence). The chain's CDR3 is CASSLERESYEQYF. The CDR3 region has the DNA TGTGCCAGCAGCTTAGAACGGGAGTCCTACGAGCAGTACTTC.

Details on this clonotype: At one of its ends the junction is not consistent with the germline gene, which may arise from a read error. The rearrangement uses TRBV29-1 and TRBJ2-7; D is perhaps TRBD2 (5 bases). The end of the DNA is better explained by TRBJ2-5, so the J call may be wrong. Germline CDR1 is SQVTM and CDR2 is ANQGSEA. The CDR3 runs 14 residues. CDR3 sequence reads: CSVGPGIHQGTQYF. In DNA, the CDR3 is TGCAGCGTTGGGCCCGGGATACACCAAGGGACCCAGTACTTC.

This chain uses TRBV25-1 with TRBJ2-5, with TRBD2 identical over 13 bases. Trimming removed 8 bases from V and 4 bases from J; junction bases left unmatched: 4. Looked up from germline, CDR1 is MGHDK and CDR2 is SYGVNS. This CDR3 is 14 amino acids long. The chain's CDR3 is CASRTSGGRETQYF. CDR3 DNA: TGTGCCAGCCGGACTAGCGGGGGTAGAGAGACCCAGTACTTC.

J is TRBJ2-1 and V is TRBV11-2; 10 nucleotides agree with TRBD2. This CDR3 is 14 amino acids long. The V gene end was trimmed by 8 bases and the J gene end by 11 bases; junction bases not matched to a gene: 12. CDR1 is SGHAT, CDR2 FQNNGV, per germline. The CDR3 region is CASSRSGGALKQFF. In DNA form, the CDR3 reads TGTGCCAGCTCCCGGAGCGGGGGGGCCCTCAAGCAGTTCTTC.

The chain links TRBV7-9 to TRBJ2-3; either TRBD1 or TRBD2 may supply D (5 bases each). Trimming removed 4 bases from V and 5 bases from J, with 19 bases in between. The germline CDR1 and CDR2 sequences are SEHNR and FQNEAQ (reference sequence). CDR3 length equals 16 residues. CDR3 region: CASSSRQRSLGDTQYF. DNA of the CDR3: TGTGCCAGCAGCTCCCGACAGCGGTCATTAGGAGATACGCAGTATTTT.

This clonotype has a handful of counts. This chain connects TRBV7-9 to TRBJ2-5, with 14 bases identical to TRBD2. CDR3 size: 17 residues. Germline loops: CDR1 SEHNR, CDR2 FQNEAQ (reference sequence). V lost 1 base to trimming and J lost 3 bases; unmatched junction nucleotides: 4. The CDR3 loop is CASSLGLAGGDEETQYF. Here the CDR3 DNA reads TGTGCCAGCAGCTTAGGACTAGCGGGAGGGGACGAAGAGACCCAGTACTTC. Combining the CDR3 with reference TRBV7-9 and TRBJ2-5 gives the whole variable domain DTGVSQNPRHKITKRGQNVTFRCDPISEHNRLYWYRQTLGQGPEFLTYFQNEAQLEKSRLLSDRFSAERPKGSFSTLEIQRTEQGDSAMYLCASSLGLAGGDEETQYFGPGTRLLVL.

The gene calls are TRBV7-2 and TRBJ1-5, with 7 bases that match TRBD1. Germline values: CDR1 SGHTA, CDR2 FQGNSA. The CDR3 consists of 14 residues. The trim removed 5 bases at V and 5 bases at J, leaving 6 bases unmatched. The CDR3 nucleotides are TGTGCCAGCAGCGGAACAGGGGCCCATCAGCCCCAGCATTTT. Protein: CASSGTGAHQPQHF.

V and J are TRBV6-6 and TRBJ2-3, with TRBD2 identical over 10 bases. Germline V CDR1 and CDR2: MNHNY, SVGAGI (reference sequence). The V segment lost 6 bases and the J segment 6 bases; nucleotides outside the gene matches: 9. This CDR3 has 15 residues. Here the CDR3 reads CASRPTSGVADTQYF. Written as DNA, the CDR3 is TGTGCCAGCAGGCCAACTAGCGGGGTCGCGGATACGCAGTATTTT.

The sample holds one count of this clonotype. The chain is built from TRBV3-1 and TRBJ2-1, with 10 nucleotides matching TRBD2. The V gene's germline CDR1 is LGHDT and CDR2 YNNKEL (reference sequence). CDR3 size: 15 residues. The J segment lost 7 bases and the V segment lost 7 bases, leaving 10 bases of the junction unmatched. In DNA form, the CDR3 reads TGTGCCAGCAAGCCCCAGCGGGGGGGCCTGAATGAGCAGTTCTTC. Its protein product is CASKPQRGGLNEQFF.

The chain couples TRBV6-5 to TRBJ2-7; 7 bases are shared with TRBD2. This CDR3 is 15 amino acids long. Germline V lookup: CDR1 MNHEY, CDR2 SVGAGI. V lost 6 bases to trimming and J lost 0 bases; unmatched junction nucleotides: 8. Written as DNA, the CDR3 is TGTGCCAGCAGCTCAAGGCGGGAGATCTCCTACGAGCAGTACTTC. It translates to CASSSRREISYEQYF.

The J gene is TRBJ1-2, the V gene TRBV27; tentative D call: TRBD1 (6 bases). Trimming stripped 6 bases from V and 5 bases from J, with 16 bases between. The CDR3 is made up of 14 amino acids. Germline V gives CDR1 MNHEY, CDR2 SMNVEV (reference sequence). The CDR3 loop is CASRGAQGQYGYTF. The CDR3 DNA reads as TGTGCCAGCAGGGGAGCACAGGGTCAATATGGCTACACCTTC.

Only a few counts were recorded for this clonotype. V is TRBV6-4 and J is TRBJ1-2, with no clear D. This CDR3 spans 14 amino acids. Germline CDR1 reads MRHNA; CDR2 reads SNTAGT. Deletions cut 2 bases from V and 4 bases from J, with 11 bases between. The CDR3 region has the DNA TGTGCCAGCAGTGACGGTAGGGTTGGCTATGGCTACACCTTC. Its translation is CASSDGRVGYGYTF.

CDR3 bases: TGCAGTGCGAGAAGAGCGGGAGCCTACGAGCAGTACTTC. Protein sequence: CSARRAGAYEQYF. The V call is TRBV20-1, the J call TRBJ2-7, with 8 bases that match TRBD2. The CDR3 is 13 residues long. Germline CDR1 reads DFQATT; CDR2 reads SNEGSKA (reference sequence). Trimming removed 6 bases from V and 2 bases from J; junction bases left unmatched: 6.

The chain recombines TRBV29-1 with TRBJ2-3; D gene unclear. Germline V gene lookup returns CDR1 SQVTM and CDR2 ANQGSEA. V lost 6 bases and J lost 9, with 16 bases in between. CDR3 length: 12 amino acids. The chain's CDR3 is CSVRTRRNTQYF. CDR3 nucleotides: TGCAGCGTGCGCACCCGACGGAACACGCAGTATTTT.

There are a few counts of this clonotype. The chain links TRBV7-9 to TRBJ1-2, with a possible D match to TRBD1 (6 bases). This CDR3 spans 15 amino acids. The germline V gene encodes CDR1 SEHNR and CDR2 FQNEAQ (reference sequence). V lost 1 base to trimming and J lost 6 bases, with 15 bases between them. CDR3 in amino acids: CASSLGQDRADGYTF. CDR3 nucleotides: TGTGCCAGCAGCTTAGGACAGGACAGAGCGGATGGCTACACCTTC.

This clonotype was counted a few times. The genes are TRBV4-1 and TRBJ2-3; D gene unclear. CDR3 size: 14 residues. V was cut by 2 bases and J by 2 bases, with 8 bases left in between. The V gene's germline CDR1 is MGHRA and CDR2 YSYEKL. CDR3 sequence (DNA): TGCGCCAGCAGCCAATCACACCACACAGATACGCAGTATTTT. Residues: CASSQSHHTDTQYF.

This clonotype was seen many times. The chain combines TRBV20-1 with TRBJ2-7; TRBD1 matches at 10 bases. The CDR3 length is 16 residues. The germline V gene has CDR1 DFQATT and CDR2 SNEGSKA (reference sequence). V shed 2 bases, J shed 4 bases, and the junction held 11 bases outside the gene matches. CDR3 amino acids: CSARHPGTGEFYEQYF. CDR3 in DNA: TGCAGTGCTAGACACCCAGGGACAGGGGAGTTTTACGAGCAGTACTTC.

The V and J genes are TRBV20-1 and TRBJ2-1; 11 nucleotides match TRBD1. The germline V gene has CDR1 DFQATT and CDR2 SNEGSKA (reference sequence). The CDR3 covers 14 residues. With V trimmed by 5 bases and J by 2 bases, 2 bases remained unmatched. Written as DNA, the CDR3 is TGCAGTGCTCCGGGACAGGGGGCCTACAATGAGCAGTTCTTC. Protein product: CSAPGQGAYNEQFF.

V gene TRBV29-1 combines with J gene TRBJ2-7, with 8 bases that match TRBD2. The trim removed 5 bases at V and 3 bases at J, leaving 6 bases unmatched. Germline V gene sequence: CDR1 SQVTM, CDR2 ANQGSEA. The CDR3 extends over 13 amino acids. The DNA of the CDR3 is TGCAGCGTTTCGGGACTAGGGATCTACGAGCAGTACTTC. Amino acids: CSVSGLGIYEQYF.

The V gene is TRBV15, the J gene TRBJ2-3; D ambiguous. From germline, CDR1 is LNHNV and CDR2 YYDKDF (reference sequence). The CDR3 extends over 14 amino acids. V was pared by 1 base and J by 0 bases, with 5 bases between. CDR3 region: CATSRGPSTDTQYF. For the CDR3, the DNA is TGTGCCACCAGCAGAGGACCCAGCACAGATACGCAGTATTTT.

This chain uses TRBV4-1 with TRBJ2-1; D is possibly TRBD1 (6 bases). The CDR3 runs 16 residues. Trimming left V 2 bases short and J 7 bases short, with 18 bases between. Germline V gives CDR1 MGHRA, CDR2 YSYEKL. The CDR3 sequence is CASSQQAGVGVNEQFF. In nucleotides, the CDR3 is TGCGCCAGCAGCCAACAGGCAGGGGTCGGGGTGAATGAGCAGTTCTTC.

The rearrangement joins TRBV20-1 to TRBJ2-3; tentative D call: TRBD2 (6 bases). The ends were cut back, 4 bases at V and 7 bases at J, with 21 bases in the middle. The CDR3 totals 15 residues. Germline V gives CDR1 DFQATT, CDR2 SNEGSKA (reference sequence). The CDR3 spells CSATPRGFFLNTQYF. The CDR3 region has the DNA TGCAGTGCTACACCTCGGGGGTTCTTCCTAAATACGCAGTATTTT.

V usage is TRBV20-1 and J usage is TRBJ1-2, with unresolved D. Between the trimmed V and J ends, which lost 0 bases and 7 bases, there was a span of 6 bases. The CDR3 has 11 residues. Looked up from germline, CDR1 is DFQATT and CDR2 is SNEGSKA (reference sequence). The CDR3 here is CSARDLRGYTF. CDR3 sequence (DNA): TGCAGTGCTAGAGATCTACGTGGCTACACCTTC.

The rearrangement joins TRBV5-5 to TRBJ2-5; 8 bases agree with TRBD2. CDR1 and CDR2 from the germline V gene are SGHKS and YYEKEE (reference sequence). The V and J ends lost 2 bases and 4 bases, in that order; junction bases with no gene match: 10. This CDR3 contains 16 residues. CDR3 residues: CASSFRLALSSETQYF. CDR3 bases: TGTGCCAGCAGCTTTAGACTAGCGTTATCCTCAGAGACCCAGTACTTC. Filled out from reference TRBV5-5 and TRBJ2-5, the complete variable domain reads DAGVTQSPTHLIKTRGQQVTLRCSPISGHKSVSWYQQVLGQGPQFIFQYYEKEERGRGNFPDRFSARQFPNYSSELNVNALLLGDSALYLCASSFRLALSSETQYFGPGTRLLVL.

The table lists this clonotype with a few counts. This sequence joins TRBV12-3 or TRBV12-4 and TRBJ2-4; D is perhaps TRBD2 (5 bases). The J call is in doubt because the DNA end fits TRBJ2-7 better. There are 14 residues in the CDR3. The DNA of the CDR3 is TGTGCCAGCAGTCCCATTGCTAGCAGCTACGAGCAGTACTTC. It encodes CASSPIASSYEQYF.

This clonotype was detected a few times. The chain carries TRBV5-1 and TRBJ2-1; TRBD2 matches 8 bases. This CDR3 is built from 17 residues. CDR1 is SGHRS, CDR2 YFSETQ, per germline. V was pared by 2 bases and J by 7 bases, with 14 bases of the junction left unmatched. For the CDR3, the DNA is TGCGCCAGCAGCTTAGCGGGAGAAGGTTTTAGTTGGAATGAGCAGTTCTTC. Protein sequence: CASSLAGEGFSWNEQFF. The entire variable domain, with the rest obtained from reference TRBV5-1 and TRBJ2-1, is as follows: KAGVTQTPRYLIKTRGQQVTLSCSPISGHRSVSWYQQTPGQGLQFLFEYFSETQRNKGNFPGRFSGRQFSNSRSEMNVSTLELGDSALYLCASSLAGEGFSWNEQFFGPGTRLTVL.

This clonotype was counted a few times. This chain uses TRBV6-5 with TRBJ2-1; 9 bases match TRBD1. The CDR3 consists of 15 residues. The ends lost 6 bases at V and 5 bases at J; junction bases unmatched: 8. From germline, CDR1 is MNHEY and CDR2 SVGAGI. CDR3 protein: CASSRPGQGNNEQFF. The CDR3 bases are TGTGCCAGCAGCAGACCGGGACAGGGAAACAATGAGCAGTTCTTC.

This sequence joins TRBV2 and TRBJ1-6; perhaps TRBD1 as D (6 bases). The CDR3 contains 15 residues. The germline gives CDR1 SNHLY, CDR2 FYNNEI. Deletions cut 2 bases from V and 13 bases from J, with 18 bases between. CDR3 protein: CASSELGRGGSPLHF. The CDR3 bases are TGTGCCAGCAGTGAATTGGGCAGGGGCGGTTCGCCCCTCCACTTT.